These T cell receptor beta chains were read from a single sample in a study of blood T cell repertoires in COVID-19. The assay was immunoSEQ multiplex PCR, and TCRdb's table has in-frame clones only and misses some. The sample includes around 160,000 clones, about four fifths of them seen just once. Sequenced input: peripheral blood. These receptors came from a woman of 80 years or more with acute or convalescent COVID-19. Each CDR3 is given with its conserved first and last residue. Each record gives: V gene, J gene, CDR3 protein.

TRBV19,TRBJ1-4,CASSIDRRQHNEKLFF
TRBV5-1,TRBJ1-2,CASSLTGTNYGYTF
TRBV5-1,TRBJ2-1,CASSLAGTAYNEQFF
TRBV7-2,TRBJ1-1,CASSYNRVRTEAFF
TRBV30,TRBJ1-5,CAWSWTGVNQPQHF
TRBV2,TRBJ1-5,CASKGDSNQPQHF
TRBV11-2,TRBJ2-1,CASSLVGGTYNEQFF
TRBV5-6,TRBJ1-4,CASSLWEGKLFF
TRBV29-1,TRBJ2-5,CSGATSGEETQYF
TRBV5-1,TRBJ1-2,CASSPGGSYGYTF
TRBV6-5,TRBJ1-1,CASIGTYGSTEAFF
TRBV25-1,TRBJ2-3,CASRPDHDRTQYF
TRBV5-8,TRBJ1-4,CASSLGAGTGEEKLFF
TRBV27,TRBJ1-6,CASSLVGDRGSPLHF
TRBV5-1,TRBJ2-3,CASSLGGTSGTDTQYF
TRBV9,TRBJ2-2,CASRPKPGLAGSGELFF
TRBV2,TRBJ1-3,CASSENPPHWQGHTGNTIYF
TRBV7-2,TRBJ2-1,CASSPTSASYNEQFF
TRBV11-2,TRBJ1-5,CASSFSGQPQHF
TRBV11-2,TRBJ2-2,CASSLGLAGSHTGELFF
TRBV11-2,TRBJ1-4,CASSLSGQSGEKLFF
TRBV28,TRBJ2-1,CASSSPLIAGGYNEQFF
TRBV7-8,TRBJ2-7,CASSSPGLAGGREQYF
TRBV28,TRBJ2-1,CASSFGPYNEQFF
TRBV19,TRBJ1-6,CASTPSRGARYNSPLHF
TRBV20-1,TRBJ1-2,CVSNSNYGYTF
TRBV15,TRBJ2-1,CATKNLRLAQSSYNEQFF
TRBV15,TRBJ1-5,CATSRGTDQPQHF
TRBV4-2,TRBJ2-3,CASSQASGGGADTQYF
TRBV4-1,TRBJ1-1,CASSQVRQGINTEAFF
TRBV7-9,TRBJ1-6,CASRPGTSNSPLHF
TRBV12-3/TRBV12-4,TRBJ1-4,CASSFSYEKLFF
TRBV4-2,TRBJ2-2,CASSQDRGGIDTGELFF
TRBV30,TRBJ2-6,CAWSVKGAGANVLTF
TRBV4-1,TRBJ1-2,CASSQAPGANYGYTF
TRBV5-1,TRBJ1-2,CASSLGQGLALYGYTF
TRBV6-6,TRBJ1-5,CASSEDSNSNQPQHF
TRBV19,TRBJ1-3,CASSVQGTGNTIYF
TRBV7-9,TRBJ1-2,CASSFDRGPYGYTF
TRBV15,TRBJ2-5,CATSRARGGEETQYF
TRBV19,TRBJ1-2,CASSTRGYGYTF
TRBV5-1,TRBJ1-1,CASSSTPQNTEAFF
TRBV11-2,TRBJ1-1,CASSLGGGTWAFF
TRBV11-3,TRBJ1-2,CASSSPRGDFGYTF
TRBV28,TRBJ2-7,CASTQTGGDYEQYF